The source of this T cell receptor beta chain is a study of human T cells and chemical hapten exposure. One entry per CDR3 protein, called by TCRdb with MiXCR from the RACE reads. The data contain some 90,000 distinct CDR3 sequences, 8.5% of them seen just once; the ten biggest clones take up just over 2.5%. Trimming took 2 bases from V and 10 from J; bases not matched to a gene: 4. Per germline, CDR1 MNHNY and CDR2 SVGAGI (reference sequence). There are 13 residues in the CDR3. This clonotype was counted at least ten times. Time point reported: pre-sensitization, week 0. Treatment specified: therapeutic diphenylcyclopropenone sensitization with weekly scalp DPC. Patients had alopecia, were aged 18 to 70, and were not pregnant.

Sequences were derived from whole blood, sampled in connection with sensitization to the hapten diphenylcyclopropenone (DPC). The V call is TRBV6-6, the J call TRBJ1-4, with 7 bases aligning to TRBD1. The origin of this receptor is a man in his forties with alopecia areata. Some clones in this sample may be carry-over from other donors' samples. CDR3 residues: CASSYEGARKLFF. The CDR3 nucleotides are TGTGCCAGCAGTTACGAGGGGGCGCGAAAACTGTTTTTT.